This T cell receptor (beta chain) derives from a study of monozygotic twins with inflammatory bowel disease. The CDR3 is made up of 12 amino acids. Germline CDR1 is SGHTA and CDR2 is FQGNSA. Concerning this clonotype itself: Its antigen is unknown.

Study outcomes and limitations: Data gave no support to a single strong signal or clonotype associated with IBD. IBD patients shared fewer clonotypes with others than healthy twins, especially with disease activity.

Two nested PCRs, of 16 and 9 cycles, processed TCRalpha and TCRbeta cDNA. From its re-call of the 5' RACE reads, TCRdb lists each CDR3 protein once, without DNA. The table lists approximately 200,000 distinct CDR3 sequences. The chain employs TRBV7-2 and TRBJ2-7. The material sequenced was blood. This clonotype was obtained from a human donor with ulcerative colitis or Crohn's disease, or a healthy co-twin of an affected twin (not recorded which). The CDR3 region is CASSLATYEQYF.